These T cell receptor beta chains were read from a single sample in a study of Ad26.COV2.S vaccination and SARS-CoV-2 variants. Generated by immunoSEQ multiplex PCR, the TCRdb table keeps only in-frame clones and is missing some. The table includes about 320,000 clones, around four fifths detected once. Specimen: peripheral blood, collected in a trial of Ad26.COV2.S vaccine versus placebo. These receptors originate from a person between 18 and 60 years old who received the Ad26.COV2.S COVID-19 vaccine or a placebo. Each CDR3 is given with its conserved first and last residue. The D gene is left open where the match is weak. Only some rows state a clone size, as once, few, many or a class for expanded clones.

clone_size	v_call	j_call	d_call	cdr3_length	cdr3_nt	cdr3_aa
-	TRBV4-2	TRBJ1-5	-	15	TGTGCCAGCAGCCAAGCTGGGGGGCACAATCAGCCCCAGCATTTT	CASSQAGGHNQPQHF
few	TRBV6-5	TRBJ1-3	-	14	TGTGCCAGCAGAACAGGGTACGGTGGAAACACCATATATTTT	CASRTGYGGNTIYF
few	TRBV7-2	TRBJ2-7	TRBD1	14	TGTGCCAGCAGCTCAGGGGGACCCCCCTACGAGCAGTACTTC	CASSSGGPPYEQYF
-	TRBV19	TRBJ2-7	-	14	TGTGCCAGTAGTATCGGGCCAGGGGTACTCGAGCAGTACTTC	CASSIGPGVLEQYF
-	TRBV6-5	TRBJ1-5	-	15	TGTGCCAGCAGTTACTCGACAAATAGCAATCAGCCCCAGCATTTT	CASSYSTNSNQPQHF
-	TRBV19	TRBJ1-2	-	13	TGTGCCAGTACCCGGACAGCGAACTATGGCTACACCTTC	CASTRTANYGYTF
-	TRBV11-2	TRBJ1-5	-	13	TGTGCCAGCAGCTTGGGAAGGGAACAGCCCCAGCATTTT	CASSLGREQPQHF
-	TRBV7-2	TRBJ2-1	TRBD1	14	TGTGCCAGCAGCTTGGCTCGACAGGGGGACGCGCAGTTCTTC	CASSLARQGDAQFF
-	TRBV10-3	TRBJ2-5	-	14	TGTGCCATCAGGGAACCGGGCGGACAAGAGACCCAGTACTTC	CAIREPGGQETQYF
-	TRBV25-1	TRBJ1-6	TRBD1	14	TGTGCCAGCAGCCTTGACAGGGATAATTCACCCCTCCACTTT	CASSLDRDNSPLHF
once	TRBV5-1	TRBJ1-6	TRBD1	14	TGCGCCAGCAGCCTTACAGGGGCCCGATCACCCCTCCACTTT	CASSLTGARSPLHF
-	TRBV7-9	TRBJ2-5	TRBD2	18	TGTGCCAGCAGCCTAACAACTAGCGGGGGGGAGTACCAAGAGACCCAGTACTTC	CASSLTTSGGEYQETQYF
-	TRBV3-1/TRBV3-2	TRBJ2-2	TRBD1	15	TGTGCCAGCAGCTCAAGGGGGCCAAGGACTGGGGAGCTGTTTTTT	CASSSRGPRTGELFF
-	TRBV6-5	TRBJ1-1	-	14	TGTGCCAGCAGTTTTACAGGACGAGACACTGAAGCTTTCTTT	CASSFTGRDTEAFF
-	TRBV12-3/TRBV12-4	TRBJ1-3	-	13	TGTGCCAGCACCCCCAGGGGAGGGAACACCATATATTTT	CASTPRGGNTIYF
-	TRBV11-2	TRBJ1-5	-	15	TGTGCCAGCAGCCTAGGGTCGTTGGGGGATCAGCCCCAGCATTTT	CASSLGSLGDQPQHF
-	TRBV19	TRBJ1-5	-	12	TGTGCCAGTAGTTTCGCCAATCAGCCCCAGCATTTT	CASSFANQPQHF
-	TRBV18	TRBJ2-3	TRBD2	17	TGTGCCAGCTCACCTCGGAGGGGTCGGGGGGATCAAGATACGCAGTATTTT	CASSPRRGRGDQDTQYF
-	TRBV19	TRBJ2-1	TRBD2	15	TGTGCCAGTAGTACACTAGCGGGGGGGCAGGGTGAGCAGTTCTTC	CASSTLAGGQGEQFF
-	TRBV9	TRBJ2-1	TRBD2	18	TGTGCCAGCAGCGTGGCTAGCGGGGGGGCTGTTTCTCCCAATGAGCAGTTCTTC	CASSVASGGAVSPNEQFF
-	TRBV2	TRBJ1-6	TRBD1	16	TGTGCCAGCAGTCACTGGGGGACAGGGGGAGACTCACCCCTCCACTTT	CASSHWGTGGDSPLHF
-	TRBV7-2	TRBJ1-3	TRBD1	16	TGTGCCAGCAGCTTAGCCGGGACAGGGGACGGAAACACCATATATTTT	CASSLAGTGDGNTIYF
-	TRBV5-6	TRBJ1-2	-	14	TGTGCCAGCAGCAGACCGGGGGTTTCTCCTGGCTACACCTTC	CASSRPGVSPGYTF
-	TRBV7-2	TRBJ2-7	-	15	TGTGCCAGCAGCTTAGGGTTGGGTTCCTCCTACGAGCAGTACTTC	CASSLGLGSSYEQYF
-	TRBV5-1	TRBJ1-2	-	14	TGCGCCAGCAGCTTGGCTCCTGATAACTATGGCTACACCTTC	CASSLAPDNYGYTF
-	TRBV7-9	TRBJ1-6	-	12	TGTGCCAGCGGCCCCGGGAATTCACCCCTCCACTTT	CASGPGNSPLHF
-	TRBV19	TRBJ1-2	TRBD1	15	TGTGCCAGTAGTACGAGGCGGGACAGTAACTATGGCTACACCTTC	CASSTRRDSNYGYTF
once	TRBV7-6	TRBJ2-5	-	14	TGTGCCAGCAGCCTACAGACAGGAGGGGAGACCCAGTACTTC	CASSLQTGGETQYF
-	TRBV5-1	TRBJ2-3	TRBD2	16	TGCGCCAGCAGCACGGGACTAGCGGGGATGTGGGATACGCAGTATTTT	CASSTGLAGMWDTQYF
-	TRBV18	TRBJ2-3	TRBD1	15	TGTGCCAGCTCACCAACTGACAGGGCGACAGATACGCAGTATTTT	CASSPTDRATDTQYF
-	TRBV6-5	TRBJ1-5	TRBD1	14	TGTGCCAGCAGTCCCCAGGGGGGGGATCAGCCCCAGCATTTT	CASSPQGGDQPQHF
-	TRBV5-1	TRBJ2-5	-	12	TGCGCCAGCAAGCGGCAGCAAGAGACCCAGTACTTC	CASKRQQETQYF
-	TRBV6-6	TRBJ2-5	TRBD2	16	TGTGCCAGCAAAGCTAGCGGGGGATACCCTCAAGAGACCCAGTACTTC	CASKASGGYPQETQYF
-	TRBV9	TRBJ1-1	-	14	TGTGCCAGCAGCGTCGGGCTTACGGGCACTGAAGCTTTCTTT	CASSVGLTGTEAFF
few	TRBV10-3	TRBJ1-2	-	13	TGTGCCATCAGTGGAGCATTTAACTATGGCTACACCTTC	CAISGAFNYGYTF
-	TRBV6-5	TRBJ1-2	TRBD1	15	TGTGCCAGCACCCTCTCGCAGGGGGTGCCGTCTGGCTACACCTTC	CASTLSQGVPSGYTF
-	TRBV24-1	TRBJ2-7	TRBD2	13	TGTGCCACCAGTGATCCGGGGGGGTACGAGCAGTACTTC	CATSDPGGYEQYF
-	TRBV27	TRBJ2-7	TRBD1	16	TGTGCCAGCAGTTCAATCCCCTGGCAGGGGGAATACGAGCAGTACTTC	CASSSIPWQGEYEQYF
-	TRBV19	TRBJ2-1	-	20	TGTGCCAGTAGCGAACACTTGCTCCGGGACAGCCCGAGCGGGGGCTTTGAGCAGTTCTTC	CASSEHLLRDSPSGGFEQFF
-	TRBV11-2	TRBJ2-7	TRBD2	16	TGTGCCAGCAGGGGTAGCGGGGCAGGCGGCGCGGACGAGCAGTACTTC	CASRGSGAGGADEQYF
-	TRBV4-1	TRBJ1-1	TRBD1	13	TGCGCCAGCAGCCAGGGACAGGGCACTGAAGCTTTCTTT	CASSQGQGTEAFF
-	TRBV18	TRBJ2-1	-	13	TGTGCCAGCTCACCACCTACGAACAATGAGCAGTTCTTC	CASSPPTNNEQFF
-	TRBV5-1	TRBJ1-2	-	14	TGCGCCAGCAGCTTGGTGGGCGGAAACTATGGCTACACCTTC	CASSLVGGNYGYTF
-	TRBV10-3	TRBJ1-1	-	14	TGTGCCATCAGTGAGTCAGTACAGAACACTGAAGCTTTCTTT	CAISESVQNTEAFF
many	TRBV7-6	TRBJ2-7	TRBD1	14	TGTGCCAGCAGCTCCGGGACAGGGGACCACGAGCAGTACTTC	CASSSGTGDHEQYF